Described below is a single TCR beta chain sequence and its context. Its antigen is not known. The sample belongs to a study of T cells and Merkel cell carcinoma outcomes. Points from the study as a whole: Merkel cell carcinoma outcomes were reportedly predicted by repertoire and T-cell density.

The CDR3 contains 14 residues. Germline V CDR1 and CDR2: KGHSH, LQKENI. Trimming at V came to 5 bases and at J to 4 bases, leaving 3 bases not matched to a gene. This table comes from immunoSEQ multiplex PCR, and its TCRdb copy is limited to in-frame clones, with some not included. Of fewer than 20,000 clones listed, 80% to 90% are singletons. The clonotype originates from a human donor with Merkel cell carcinoma. The chain uses TRBV18 and TRBJ2-7; TRBD1 matches 12 bases. Sequenced input: tumor tissue from Merkel cell carcinoma. The CDR3 bases are TGTGCCAGCTCAGAGGGACAGGGGGCTTACGAGCAGTACTTC. It yields the protein CASSEGQGAYEQYF.